The 14 T cell receptor beta chains presented below share a single source sample, sequenced in a study of radiation and T cells in renal cell carcinoma. Only in-frame clones appear in the TCRdb table, and some are missing; sequencing was by immunoSEQ multiplex PCR. The repertoire holds more than 60,000 clones, roughly 80% seen once, with roughly 2.2% in the top ten. This sample's time point: blood 4 weeks post-SBRT, at nephrectomy. Treatment defined: 15 Gy SBRT to primary tumor, nephrectomy 4 weeks later. Sequenced here: blood, sampled from a patient whose treatment included radiotherapy and nephrectomy. The receptors were sampled from a woman in her sixties or seventies with renal cell carcinoma.

The chain recombines TRBV14 with TRBJ2-2; 9 nucleotides agree with TRBD1. The V segment lost 0 bases and the J segment 5 bases; nucleotides outside the gene matches: 10. The CDR3 has 18 amino acids. Germline-derived CDR1 and CDR2 are SGHDN and FVKESK. The chain's CDR3 is CASSQDRDRVGLTGELFF. In DNA, the CDR3 is TGTGCCAGCAGCCAAGACAGGGACAGGGTTGGATTGACCGGGGAGCTGTTTTTT.

The chain joins TRBV6-5 to TRBJ1-1, with 8 positions matching TRBD1. The CDR3 has 15 residues. Germline V gene sequence: CDR1 MNHEY, CDR2 SVGAGI. The V gene end was trimmed by 2 bases and the J gene end by 5 bases; junction bases not matched to a gene: 7. The CDR3 protein is CASSYLTGERTEAFF. The CDR3 DNA reads as TGTGCCAGCAGTTACCTGACAGGGGAAAGGACTGAAGCTTTCTTT.

V is TRBV6-5 and J is TRBJ2-5; D perhaps matches TRBD1 (6 bases). The CDR3 has 13 residues. Germline-derived CDR1 and CDR2 are MNHEY and SVGAGI. Trimming removed 2 bases from V and 5 bases from J, with 9 bases in between. The CDR3 sequence: CASSYGTSETQYF. CDR3 coding DNA: TGTGCCAGCAGTTACGGGACAAGTGAGACCCAGTACTTC.

The chain has TRBV7-6 and TRBJ2-1; TRBD2 agrees at 16 bases. CDR3 size: 18 residues. Germline V gives CDR1 SGHVS, CDR2 FNYEAQ. Germline trimming cut 5 bases from V and 8 bases from J; bases unmatched to any gene: 12. The CDR3 spells CASSPGLAGGPKTHEQFF. The CDR3 coding sequence is TGTGCCAGCAGCCCGGGACTAGCGGGGGGGCCTAAGACCCATGAGCAGTTCTTC.

This clone was seen many times. This rearrangement joins TRBV14 to TRBJ2-7; D gene unclear. Germline CDR1 is SGHDN and CDR2 is FVKESK. Trimming took 5 bases from V and 2 from J, leaving 13 bases between them. CDR3 length equals 14 residues. The CDR3 nucleotides read TGTGCCAGCAGCGGTACGGGTGGGCCCTACGAGCAGTACTTC. This gives the protein CASSGTGGPYEQYF.

The rearrangement links TRBV6-5 to TRBJ2-5, with TRBD2 matching over 12 bases. V trimming: 6 bases; J trimming: 5 bases; junction bases outside the gene matches: 7. CDR1 MNHEY and CDR2 SVGAGI come from the germline V gene. The CDR3 is 15 residues long. The CDR3 coding sequence is TGTGCCAGCAGCAGACTAGCGGGAGATAGGGAGACCCAGTACTTC. Protein product: CASSRLAGDRETQYF.

This rearrangement joins TRBV5-4 to TRBJ2-5; 8 bases fit TRBD1. The CDR3 sequence is 13 residues long. V gave up 4 bases and J gave up 5 bases; unmatched junction bases: 4. Germline V lookup: CDR1 SGHNT, CDR2 YYREEE (reference sequence). The CDR3 sequence is CASSQTGVETQYF. CDR3 DNA sequence: TGTGCCAGCAGCCAGACAGGGGTCGAGACCCAGTACTTC.

In its sample, this clone was seen once. CDR3 loop: CASSLVGSPYNEQFF. The CDR3 DNA reads as TGTGCCAGCAGCTTGGTTGGGAGCCCCTACAATGAGCAGTTCTTC. The chain joins TRBV5-4 to TRBJ2-1, with D perhaps TRBD2 (5 bases). The CDR3 runs to 15 residues. Germline V CDR1 and CDR2: SGHNT, YYREEE (reference sequence). The germline V and J ends were trimmed by 0 bases and 2 bases, with 9 bases remaining between them.

Here the CDR3 DNA reads TGTGCCAGCAGCCAAGGGGGTCGAGGTATCCCCAAAAACATTCAGTACTTC. This sequence encodes CASSQGGRGIPKNIQYF. The chain combines TRBV4-2 with TRBJ2-4; D is unclear. CDR3 size: 17 residues. The V and J ends lost 1 base and 2 bases respectively, with 15 bases between them. The germline gives CDR1 LGHNA, CDR2 YNFKEQ.

This clone is a singleton in its sample. The genes are TRBV6-5 and TRBJ2-3, with unresolved D. The germline CDR1 and CDR2 sequences are MNHEY and SVGAGI. The CDR3 runs 11 residues. Trimming took off 7 bases at V and 2 bases at J, with 4 bases between the two ends. The CDR3 protein is CASTNTDTQYF. CDR3 nucleotide sequence: TGTGCCAGCACAAACACAGATACGCAGTATTTT.

The J gene is TRBJ1-6, the V gene TRBV6-1; perhaps TRBD1 as D (5 bases). Trimming cost V 5 bases and J 7 bases, with 12 bases left between them. This CDR3 has 14 amino acids. In germline, CDR1 is MNHNS, CDR2 SASEGT. The CDR3 is CASSRQFQNSPLHF. The CDR3 DNA sequence: TGTGCCAGCAGTAGACAGTTCCAGAATTCACCCCTCCACTTT.

V gene TRBV5-3 combines with J gene TRBJ2-5; 8 bases map to TRBD2. TRBV5-3 counts as an open reading frame of uncertain function. V lost 0 bases, J lost 0 bases, and 10 bases stayed unmatched. This CDR3 has 18 amino acids. CDR3 DNA sequence: TGTGCCAGAAGCTTGGGCGAGCGGGAGTTGAGGTACCAAGAGACCCAGTACTTC. It yields the protein CARSLGERELRYQETQYF.

The chain has TRBV6-5 and TRBJ2-7; 8 positions match TRBD1. The V gene's germline CDR1 is MNHEY and CDR2 SVGAGI. V lost 5 bases, J lost 7 bases, and 7 bases stayed unmatched. The CDR3 contains 13 residues. CDR3 region: CASSPRTGWEQYF. The CDR3, as DNA: TGTGCCAGCAGTCCTCGGACAGGGTGGGAGCAGTACTTC.

V gene TRBV11-2 combines with J gene TRBJ2-1, with TRBD2 identical over 9 bases. The CDR3 totals 16 residues. J lost 3 bases, V lost 5 bases, and 8 bases had no gene match. In germline, CDR1 is SGHAT, CDR2 FQNNGV. The CDR3 DNA follows: TGTGCCAGCAGCCAAACAATTAGCGGGAGCTACAATGAGCAGTTCTTC. This sequence encodes CASSQTISGSYNEQFF.